What follows are 11 T cell receptor beta chains derived from one specimen sequenced in a study of response to subunit inactivated influenza vaccine. MiXCR was run by TCRdb on the RT-PCR reads, yielding one entry per CDR3 protein. The sample holds about 700,000 distinct CDR3 sequences, roughly 14% seen once. The sample consisted of PBMCs from blood, taken less than 15 days before vaccination. The receptors here all came from a man aged 45-60 years who received an inactivated influenza vaccine.

This clonotype has only one observation. The gene calls are TRBV5-1 and TRBJ2-5, with 8 bases matching TRBD2. The CDR3 has 20 residues. Germline CDR1 reads SGHRS; CDR2 reads YFSETQ. V lost 1 base to trimming and J lost 0 bases; unmatched junction nucleotides: 17. CDR3 nucleotide sequence: TGCGCCAGCAGCTTGACCCCAACAACCGGGGGGGCCTCGTACCAAGAGACCCAGTACTTC. Its protein is CASSLTPTTGGASYQETQYF.

The table lists this clonotype with a few counts. The gene calls are TRBV28 and TRBJ2-3; 10 nucleotides line up with TRBD1. The CDR3 is 13 residues long. Trimming at V came to 10 bases and at J to 2 bases, leaving 3 bases not matched to a gene. Germline V gene sequence: CDR1 MDHEN, CDR2 SYDVKM. The CDR3 DNA reads TGTGCCACCGGGACAGGGGTCACAGATACGCAGTATTTT. It encodes CATGTGVTDTQYF.

This clonotype has only a few counts. The V call is TRBV7-8, the J call TRBJ1-2, with D possibly TRBD1 on 6 matching bases. Germline V CDR1 and CDR2: SGHVS, FQNEAQ. The CDR3 is 15 amino acids. V was pared by 2 bases and J by 7 bases, with 17 bases between. The CDR3 DNA reads as TGTGCCAGCAGCTTATCTTTAGGGGGTGAAGGTGGCTACACCTTC. Its protein is CASSLSLGGEGGYTF.

This chain links TRBV11-2 with TRBJ2-7, with unresolved D. The length of the CDR3 is 14 residues. In germline, CDR1 is SGHAT, CDR2 FQNNGV. V lost 5 bases and J lost 3, with 14 bases in between. In DNA, the CDR3 is TGTGCCAGCAGCCCTCTGACAATGAACTACGAGCAGTACTTC. Translation: CASSPLTMNYEQYF.

This clonotype was found a few times. V usage is TRBV29-1 and J usage is TRBJ2-1, with D unresolved. Trimming stripped 6 bases from V and 9 bases from J, with 15 bases between. The germline CDR1 and CDR2 sequences are SQVTM and ANQGSEA. CDR3 length: 12 amino acids. Here the CDR3 DNA reads TGCAGCGTCTCCCCAGGAGTGAGTGAGCAGTTCTTC. Translated, it gives CSVSPGVSEQFF.

This chain links TRBV5-1 with TRBJ2-3, with TRBD1 as a possible D gene (7 bases). V was cut by 2 bases and J by 4 bases, with 14 bases left in between. Per the germline V gene, CDR1 is SGHRS and CDR2 is YFSETQ. The CDR3 contains 15 residues. The CDR3 nucleotides read TGCGCCAGCAGCTTTGCGGGACAGCTAGCAGATACGCAGTATTTT. Residues: CASSFAGQLADTQYF.

The chain combines TRBV18 with TRBJ2-1; TRBD1 agrees at 7 bases. The V and J ends lost 0 bases and 2 bases, in that order; junction bases with no gene match: 4. The CDR3 sequence is 16 residues long. Germline V gene lookup returns CDR1 KGHSH and CDR2 LQKENI. The CDR3 loop is CASSPPRDSPYNEQFF. The CDR3, as DNA: TGTGCCAGCTCACCACCACGGGACAGTCCCTACAATGAGCAGTTCTTC.

This clonotype appeared a few times. The chain combines TRBV12-3 or TRBV12-4 with TRBJ2-1, with 16 bases fitting TRBD2. Trimming cost V 6 bases and J 9 bases; bases outside gene matches: 8. The CDR3 is made up of 16 amino acids. The chain's CDR3 is CASSGGTSGRAGEQFF. The DNA for the CDR3 is TGTGCCAGCAGCGGGGGGACTAGCGGGAGGGCCGGTGAGCAGTTCTTC.

The rearrangement links TRBV7-6 to TRBJ2-1; 9 positions match TRBD1. Germline V gene lookup returns CDR1 SGHVS and CDR2 FNYEAQ. Trimming cost V 2 bases and J 7 bases; bases outside gene matches: 6. This CDR3 has 15 amino acids. In nucleotides, the CDR3 is TGTGCCAGCAGCTTAAGGACAGGGGCGAATAATGAGCAGTTCTTC. Its protein product is CASSLRTGANNEQFF.

This clonotype turned up a few times. The chain has TRBV19 and TRBJ1-4; tentative D call: TRBD1 (5 bases). Germline CDR1 LNHDA, CDR2 SQIVND (reference sequence). With 7 bases removed from V and 6 bases from J, the gap between germline ends came to 15 bases. The CDR3 contains 14 residues. The CDR3 DNA is TGTGCCAGTAAGGAACGACCAGGGCATGAAAAACTGTTTTTT. Protein sequence: CASKERPGHEKLFF.

In its sample, this clonotype was seen many times. The CDR3 loop is CASSWDRPRTSGETHTYEQYF. CDR3 sequence (DNA): TGCGCCAGCAGCTGGGACAGGCCCCGGACTAGCGGTGAGACCCATACCTACGAGCAGTACTTC. The rearrangement uses TRBV5-1 and TRBJ2-7; 10 nucleotides align to TRBD2. Germline V gene lookup returns CDR1 SGHRS and CDR2 YFSETQ. The CDR3 runs 21 residues. The V segment lost 3 bases and the J segment 2 bases; nucleotides outside the gene matches: 23.